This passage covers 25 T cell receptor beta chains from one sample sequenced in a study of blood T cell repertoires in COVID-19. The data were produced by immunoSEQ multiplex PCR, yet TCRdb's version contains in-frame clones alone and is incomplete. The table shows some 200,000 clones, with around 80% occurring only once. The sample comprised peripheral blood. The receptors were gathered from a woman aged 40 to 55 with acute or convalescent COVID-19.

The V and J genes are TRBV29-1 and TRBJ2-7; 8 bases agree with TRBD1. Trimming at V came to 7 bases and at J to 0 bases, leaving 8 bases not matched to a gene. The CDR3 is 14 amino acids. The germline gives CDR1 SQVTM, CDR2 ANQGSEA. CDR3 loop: CSATTGALSYEQYF. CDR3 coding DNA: TGCAGCGCCACGACAGGGGCCCTCTCCTACGAGCAGTACTTC.

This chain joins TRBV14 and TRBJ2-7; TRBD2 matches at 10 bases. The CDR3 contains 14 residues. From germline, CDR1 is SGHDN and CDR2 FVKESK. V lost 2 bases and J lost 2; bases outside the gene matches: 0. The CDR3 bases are TGTGCCAGCAGCCAACTAGCGGGAGCCTACGAGCAGTACTTC. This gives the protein CASSQLAGAYEQYF.

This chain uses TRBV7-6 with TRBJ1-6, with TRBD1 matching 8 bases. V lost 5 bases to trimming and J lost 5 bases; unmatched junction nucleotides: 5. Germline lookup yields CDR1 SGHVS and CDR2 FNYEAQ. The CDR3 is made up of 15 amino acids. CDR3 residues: CASSPGQGHNSPLHF. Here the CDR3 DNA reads TGTGCCAGCAGCCCTGGACAGGGCCATAATTCACCCCTCCACTTT.

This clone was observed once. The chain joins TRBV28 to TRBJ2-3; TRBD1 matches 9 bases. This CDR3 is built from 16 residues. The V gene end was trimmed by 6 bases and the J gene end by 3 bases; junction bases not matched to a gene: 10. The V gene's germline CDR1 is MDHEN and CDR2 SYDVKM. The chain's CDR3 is CASRPNRGRKTDTQYF. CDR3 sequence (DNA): TGTGCCAGCAGGCCTAACAGGGGGCGCAAGACAGATACGCAGTATTTT.

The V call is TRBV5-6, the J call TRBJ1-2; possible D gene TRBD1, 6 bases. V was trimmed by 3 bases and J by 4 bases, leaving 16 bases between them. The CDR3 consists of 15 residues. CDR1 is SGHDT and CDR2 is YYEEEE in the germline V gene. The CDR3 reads CASSSGPTGLYGYTF. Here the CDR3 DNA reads TGTGCCAGCAGCTCTGGACCTACAGGGCTCTATGGCTACACCTTC.

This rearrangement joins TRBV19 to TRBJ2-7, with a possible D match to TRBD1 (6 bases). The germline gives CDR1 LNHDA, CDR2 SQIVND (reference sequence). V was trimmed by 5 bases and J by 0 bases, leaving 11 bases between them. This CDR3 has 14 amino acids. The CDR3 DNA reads TGTGCCAGTAGTCCCCGGACAGTCTCCTACGAGCAGTACTTC. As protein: CASSPRTVSYEQYF.

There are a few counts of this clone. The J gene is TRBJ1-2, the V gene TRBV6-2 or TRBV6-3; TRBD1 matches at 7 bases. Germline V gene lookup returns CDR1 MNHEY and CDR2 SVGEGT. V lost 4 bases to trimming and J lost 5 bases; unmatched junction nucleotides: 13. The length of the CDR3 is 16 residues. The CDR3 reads CASSSSDAGGVYGYTF. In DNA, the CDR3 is TGTGCCAGCAGTTCCAGCGACGCAGGGGGTGTGTATGGCTACACCTTC.

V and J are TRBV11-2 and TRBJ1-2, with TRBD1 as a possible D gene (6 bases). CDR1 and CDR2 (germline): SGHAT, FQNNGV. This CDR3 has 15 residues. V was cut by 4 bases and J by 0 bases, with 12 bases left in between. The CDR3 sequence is CASSSRTAANYGYTF. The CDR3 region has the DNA TGTGCCAGCAGCTCCCGGACAGCAGCTAACTATGGCTACACCTTC. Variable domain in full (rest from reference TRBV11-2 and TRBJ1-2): EAGVAQSPRYKIIEKRQSVAFWCNPISGHATLYWYQQILGQGPKLLIQFQNNGVVDDSQLPKDRFSAERLKGVDSTLKIQPAKLEDSAVYLCASSSRTAANYGYTFGSGTRLTVV.

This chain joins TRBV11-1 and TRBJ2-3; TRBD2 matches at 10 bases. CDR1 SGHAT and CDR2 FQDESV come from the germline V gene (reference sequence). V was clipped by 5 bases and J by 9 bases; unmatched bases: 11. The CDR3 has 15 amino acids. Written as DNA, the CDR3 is TGTGCCAGCAGCCCCGCTAGCGGGGGCGCGGGGACGCAGTATTTT. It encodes CASSPASGGAGTQYF.

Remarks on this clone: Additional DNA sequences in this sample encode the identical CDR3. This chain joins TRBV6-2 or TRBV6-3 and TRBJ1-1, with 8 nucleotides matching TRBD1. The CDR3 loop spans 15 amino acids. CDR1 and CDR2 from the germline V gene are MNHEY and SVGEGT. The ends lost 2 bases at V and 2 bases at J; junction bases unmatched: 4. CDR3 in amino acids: CASSYGDRGNTEAFF. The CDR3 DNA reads TGTGCCAGCAGTTACGGAGACAGGGGCAACACTGAAGCTTTCTTT.

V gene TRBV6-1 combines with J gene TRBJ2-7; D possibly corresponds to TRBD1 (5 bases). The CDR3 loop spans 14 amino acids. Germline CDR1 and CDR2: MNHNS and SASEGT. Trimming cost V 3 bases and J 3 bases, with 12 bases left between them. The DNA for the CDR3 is TGTGCCAGCAGTGATGGGGCAGGCCGCTACGAGCAGTACTTC. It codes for CASSDGAGRYEQYF.

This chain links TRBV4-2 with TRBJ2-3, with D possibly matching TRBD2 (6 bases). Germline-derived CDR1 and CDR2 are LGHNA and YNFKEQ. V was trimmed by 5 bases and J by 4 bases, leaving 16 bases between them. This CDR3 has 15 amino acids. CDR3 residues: CASSAAGGLPDTQYF. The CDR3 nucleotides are TGTGCCAGCAGCGCAGCTGGGGGGTTGCCAGATACGCAGTATTTT.

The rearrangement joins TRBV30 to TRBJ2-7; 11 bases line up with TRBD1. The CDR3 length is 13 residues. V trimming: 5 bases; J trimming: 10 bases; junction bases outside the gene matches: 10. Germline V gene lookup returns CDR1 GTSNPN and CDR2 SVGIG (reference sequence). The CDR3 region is CAWEWTGGAEQYF. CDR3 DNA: TGTGCCTGGGAGTGGACAGGGGGCGCTGAACAGTACTTC. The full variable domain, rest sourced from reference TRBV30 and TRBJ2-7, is SQTIHQWPATLVQPVGSPLSLECTVEGTSNPNLYWYRQAAGRGLQLLFYSVGIGQISSEVPQNLSASRPQDRQFILSSKKLLLSDSGFYLCAWEWTGGAEQYFGPGTRLTVT.

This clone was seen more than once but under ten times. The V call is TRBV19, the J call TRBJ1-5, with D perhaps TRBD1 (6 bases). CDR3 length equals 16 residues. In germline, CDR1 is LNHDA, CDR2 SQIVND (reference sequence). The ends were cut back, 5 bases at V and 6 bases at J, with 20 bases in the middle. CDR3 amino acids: CASSASSGGQGQPQHF. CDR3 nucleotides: TGTGCCAGTAGTGCATCGAGCGGGGGGCAGGGTCAGCCCCAGCATTTT. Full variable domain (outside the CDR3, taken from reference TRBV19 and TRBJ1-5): DGGITQSPKYLFRKEGQNVTLSCEQNLNHDAMYWYRQDPGQGLRLIYYSQIVNDFQKGDIAEGYSVSREKKESFPLTVTSAQKNPTAFYLCASSASSGGQGQPQHFGDGTRLSIL.

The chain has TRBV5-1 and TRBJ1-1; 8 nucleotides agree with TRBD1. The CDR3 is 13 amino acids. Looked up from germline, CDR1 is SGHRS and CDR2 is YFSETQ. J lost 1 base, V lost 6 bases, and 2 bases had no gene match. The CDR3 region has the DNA TGCGCCAGCACCCAGGGGGCGAACACTGAAGCTTTCTTT. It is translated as CASTQGANTEAFF. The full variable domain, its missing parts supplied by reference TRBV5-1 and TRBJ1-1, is KAGVTQTPRYLIKTRGQQVTLSCSPISGHRSVSWYQQTPGQGLQFLFEYFSETQRNKGNFPGRFSGRQFSNSRSEMNVSTLELGDSALYLCASTQGANTEAFFGQGTRLTVV.

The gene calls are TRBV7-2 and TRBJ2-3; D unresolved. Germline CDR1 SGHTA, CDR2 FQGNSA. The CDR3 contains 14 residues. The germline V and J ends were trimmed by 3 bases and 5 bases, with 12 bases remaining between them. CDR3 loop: CASSLGPTGDTQYF. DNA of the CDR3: TGTGCCAGCAGCTTGGGCCCAACCGGAGATACGCAGTATTTT.

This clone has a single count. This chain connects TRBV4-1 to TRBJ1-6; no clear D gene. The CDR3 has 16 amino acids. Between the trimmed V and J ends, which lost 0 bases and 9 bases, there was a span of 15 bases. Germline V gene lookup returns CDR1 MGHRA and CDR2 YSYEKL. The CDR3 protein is CASSQEEEFSGSPLHF. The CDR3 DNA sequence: TGCGCCAGCAGCCAAGAAGAGGAGTTTTCGGGTTCACCCCTCCACTTT.

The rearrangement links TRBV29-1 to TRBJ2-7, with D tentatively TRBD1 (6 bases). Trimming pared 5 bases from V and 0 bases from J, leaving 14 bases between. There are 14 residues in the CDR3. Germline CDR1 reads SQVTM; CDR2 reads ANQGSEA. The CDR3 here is CSVLGHRHSYEQYF. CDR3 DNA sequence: TGCAGCGTTCTGGGACACCGTCACTCCTACGAGCAGTACTTC.

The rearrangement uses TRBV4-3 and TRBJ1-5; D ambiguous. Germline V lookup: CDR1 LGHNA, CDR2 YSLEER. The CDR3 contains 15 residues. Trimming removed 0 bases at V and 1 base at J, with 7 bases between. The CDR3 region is CASSQEWRSNQPQHF. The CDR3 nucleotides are TGCGCCAGCAGCCAAGAGTGGAGGAGCAATCAGCCCCAGCATTTT.

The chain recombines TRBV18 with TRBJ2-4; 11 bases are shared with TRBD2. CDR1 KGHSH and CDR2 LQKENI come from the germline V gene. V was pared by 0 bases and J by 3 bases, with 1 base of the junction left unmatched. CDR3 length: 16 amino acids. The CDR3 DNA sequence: TGTGCCAGCTCACCACCTCTAGCGGGGGGCAAAAACATTCAGTACTTC. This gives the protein CASSPPLAGGKNIQYF.

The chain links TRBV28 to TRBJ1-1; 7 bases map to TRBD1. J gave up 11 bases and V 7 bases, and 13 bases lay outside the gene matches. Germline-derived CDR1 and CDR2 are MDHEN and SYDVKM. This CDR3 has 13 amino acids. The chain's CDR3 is CASIGQVIGGAFF. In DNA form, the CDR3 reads TGTGCCAGCATCGGACAGGTCATTGGCGGGGCTTTCTTT.

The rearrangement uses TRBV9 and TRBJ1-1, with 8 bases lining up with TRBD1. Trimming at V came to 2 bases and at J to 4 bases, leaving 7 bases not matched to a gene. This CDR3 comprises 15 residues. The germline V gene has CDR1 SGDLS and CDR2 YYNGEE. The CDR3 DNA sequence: TGTGCCAGCAGCGTGGCACAGGGGGTGGCCACTGAAGCTTTCTTT. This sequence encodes CASSVAQGVATEAFF.

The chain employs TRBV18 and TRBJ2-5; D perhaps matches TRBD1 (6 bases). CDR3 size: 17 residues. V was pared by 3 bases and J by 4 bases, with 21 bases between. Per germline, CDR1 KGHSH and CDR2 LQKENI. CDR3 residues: CASSPPTSTGRVETQYF. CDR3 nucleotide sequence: TGTGCCAGCTCACCCCCAACCTCGACAGGTCGAGTAGAGACCCAGTACTTC.

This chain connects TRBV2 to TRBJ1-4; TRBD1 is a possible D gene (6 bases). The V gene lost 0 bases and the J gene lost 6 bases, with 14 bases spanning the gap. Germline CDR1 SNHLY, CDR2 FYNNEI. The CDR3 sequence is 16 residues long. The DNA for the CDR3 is TGTGCCAGCAGTGAAGCGGTTCACAGGGATCATGAAAAACTGTTTTTT. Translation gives CASSEAVHRDHEKLFF.

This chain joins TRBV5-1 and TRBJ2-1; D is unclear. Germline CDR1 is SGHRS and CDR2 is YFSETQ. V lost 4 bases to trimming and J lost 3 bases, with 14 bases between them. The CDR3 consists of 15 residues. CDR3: CASSLEGTDYNEQFF. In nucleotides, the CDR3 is TGCGCCAGCAGCCTAGAAGGAACCGACTACAATGAGCAGTTCTTC.